Presented here are 20 T cell receptor beta chains from one specimen sequenced in a study of beta chain features in type 1 diabetes. Reverse transcription of all isolated RNA meant that expressed TCRB transcripts were sequenced. TCRdb keeps only in-frame clones here, not all; method: immunoSEQ multiplex PCR. The sample lists 15,000 to 19,000 clones, roughly 44% occurring once. The sample consisted of stem cell memory CD4+ T cells from blood. Receptor source: a woman aged 35 to 49 in good health.

The chain links TRBV7-2 to TRBJ2-3; tentatively, D is TRBD2 (6 bases). CDR3 size: 14 residues. Germline V gene sequence: CDR1 SGHTA, CDR2 FQGNSA. V lost 9 bases and J 1 base, leaving 14 bases between the germline ends. CDR3 sequence (DNA): TGTGCCAGTACTTTTGGCGGGGGCACAGATACGCAGTATTTT. Protein sequence: CASTFGGGTDTQYF. The whole variable domain, filled in from reference TRBV7-2 and TRBJ2-3, reads GAGVSQSPSNKVTEKGKDVELRCDPISGHTALYWYRQSLGQGLEFLIYFQGNSAPDKSGLPSDRFSAERTGGSVSTLTIQRTQQEDSAVYLCASTFGGGTDTQYFGPGTRLTVL.

This clone is medium-sized. The chain carries TRBV9 and TRBJ2-3; the match to TRBD2 covers 7 bases. Germline CDR1 is SGDLS and CDR2 is YYNGEE. This CDR3 spans 15 amino acids. After removal of 4 bases from V and 1 base from J, the junction contained 6 bases not matched to a gene. The CDR3 DNA reads TGTGCCAGCAGCCTGACTAGCCTAGGCACAGATACGCAGTATTTT. It is translated as CASSLTSLGTDTQYF.

The chain links TRBV7-2 to TRBJ2-5; 8 bases match TRBD2. Germline values: CDR1 SGHTA, CDR2 FQGNSA. The V gene end was trimmed by 3 bases and the J gene end by 9 bases; junction bases not matched to a gene: 9. This CDR3 spans 14 amino acids. The CDR3 DNA sequence: TGTGCCAGCAGCTTCCCCTACGGGGGGGCCGCCCAGTACTTC. It yields the protein CASSFPYGGAAQYF.

This clone was recorded a few times. The genes are TRBV13 and TRBJ1-2; 8 bases fit TRBD1. Germline values: CDR1 PRHDT, CDR2 FYEKMQ (reference sequence). The ends lost 1 base at V and 6 bases at J; junction bases unmatched: 10. The CDR3 extends over 16 amino acids. In DNA form, the CDR3 reads TGTGCCAGCAGCTTAGTATTCCGCAGGGGGCGCGATGGCTACACCTTC. Amino acid sequence: CASSLVFRRGRDGYTF.

The V gene is TRBV5-1, the J gene TRBJ2-3; 15 bases map to TRBD2. The CDR3 loop spans 17 amino acids. CDR1 SGHRS and CDR2 YFSETQ come from the germline V gene. V lost 0 bases, J lost 6 bases, and 5 bases stayed unmatched. The CDR3 loop reads CASSLEGLAGGDDTQYF. CDR3 sequence (DNA): TGCGCCAGCAGCTTGGAGGGACTAGCGGGGGGCGACGATACGCAGTATTTT.

This chain links TRBV30 with TRBJ2-5; D unclear. This CDR3 is 12 amino acids long. Germline V lookup: CDR1 GTSNPN, CDR2 SVGIG (reference sequence). The V and J ends lost 4 bases and 2 bases respectively, with 8 bases between them. CDR3 DNA: TGTGCCTGGACAGGCTATCAAGAGACCCAGTACTTC. Translation gives CAWTGYQETQYF.

This clone showed up just a few times. The rearrangement joins TRBV2 to TRBJ2-2; 7 bases fit TRBD2. Germline loops: CDR1 SNHLY, CDR2 FYNNEI. The J segment lost 5 bases and the V segment lost 5 bases, leaving 26 bases of the junction unmatched. This CDR3 contains 21 residues. The CDR3 region is CASSLRKVGTPREASTGELFF. CDR3 nucleotides: TGTGCCAGCAGTTTGAGAAAGGTTGGGACTCCCCGGGAGGCGTCGACCGGGGAGCTGTTTTTT.

In its sample, this clone was seen a few times. The chain joins TRBV9 to TRBJ1-6; D remains unclear. The CDR3 runs 14 residues. The ends were cut back, 0 bases at V and 8 bases at J, with 9 bases in the middle. The germline CDR1 and CDR2 sequences are SGDLS and YYNGEE. DNA of the CDR3: TGTGCCAGCAGCGTAGGATTATCGGATTCACCCCTCCACTTT. Translating it yields CASSVGLSDSPLHF.

The chain combines TRBV18 with TRBJ1-1, with 7 bases that match TRBD1. Losses at the gene ends were 0 bases for V and 3 bases for J; bases not matched to a gene: 4. The CDR3 extends over 15 amino acids. Germline V gene lookup returns CDR1 KGHSH and CDR2 LQKENI. The CDR3 DNA reads as TGTGCCAGCTCACCACCAAAGGGACAGTACACTGAAGCTTTCTTT. This gives the protein CASSPPKGQYTEAFF.

This clone was counted between two and nine times. V is TRBV6-6 and J is TRBJ1-3; possibly TRBD1 for D (6 bases). The CDR3 totals 16 residues. CDR1 is MNHNY, CDR2 SVGAGI, per germline (reference sequence). Trimming shortened V by 2 bases and J by 4 bases, and 15 bases separated the two germline ends. The CDR3 loop is CASSYPTGLSGNTIYF. The CDR3 DNA follows: TGTGCCAGCAGTTACCCCACAGGGTTATCAGGAAACACCATATATTTT.

This clone was seen more than once but under ten times. DNA for the CDR3: TGTGCCAGCAGCTTAGTAATGGGGACAGGGTTTAGGAACACTGAAGCTTTCTTT. It specifies CASSLVMGTGFRNTEAFF. The chain uses TRBV7-2 and TRBJ1-1, with 9 bases lining up with TRBD1. The trim removed 1 base at V and 1 base at J, leaving 10 bases unmatched. This CDR3 is 18 amino acids long. CDR1 SGHTA and CDR2 FQGNSA come from the germline V gene.

The J gene is TRBJ1-4, the V gene TRBV5-1; 12 bases agree with TRBD1. Unmatched junction bases numbered 13, after V lost 2 bases and J lost 8 bases. Per germline, CDR1 SGHRS and CDR2 YFSETQ. This CDR3 region has 18 residues. CDR3 amino acids: CASSLLRPGTGGNEKLFF. In DNA form, the CDR3 reads TGCGCCAGCAGCTTATTACGTCCCGGGACAGGGGGCAACGAAAAACTGTTTTTT.

This clone was seen more than once but under ten times. The rearrangement links TRBV5-1 to TRBJ1-5; TRBD1 agrees at 9 bases. The V segment lost 4 bases and the J segment 3 bases; nucleotides outside the gene matches: 5. The length of the CDR3 is 15 residues. Germline V gives CDR1 SGHRS, CDR2 YFSETQ. DNA for the CDR3: TGCGCCAGCAGCCAAGGGACAGGGTCCAATCAGCCCCAGCATTTT. It specifies CASSQGTGSNQPQHF.

The chain carries TRBV2 and TRBJ2-7, with 8 bases matching TRBD1. The CDR3 extends over 14 amino acids. The germline gives CDR1 SNHLY, CDR2 FYNNEI. Unmatched junction bases numbered 7, after V lost 6 bases and J lost 3 bases. CDR3 residues: CASSSGTGFYEQYF. The DNA of the CDR3 is TGTGCCAGCAGCTCCGGGACAGGCTTCTACGAGCAGTACTTC. Looking up the rest from reference TRBV2 and TRBJ2-7 gives the full variable domain: EPEVTQTPSHQVTQMGQEVILRCVPISNHLYFYWYRQILGQKVEFLVSFYNNEISEKSEIFDDQFSVERPDGSNFTLKIRSTKLEDSAMYFCASSSGTGFYEQYFGPGTRLTVT.

The rearrangement joins TRBV5-4 to TRBJ1-6; tentative D call: TRBD1 (5 bases). The CDR3 has 18 residues. CDR1 and CDR2 (germline): SGHNT, YYREEE (reference sequence). V was cut by 5 bases and J by 0 bases, with 18 bases left in between. CDR3 region: CASRLSAPDSSYNSPLHF. For the CDR3, the DNA is TGTGCCAGCAGACTCTCAGCACCCGACAGCTCCTATAATTCACCCCTCCACTTT.

This rearrangement joins TRBV5-1 to TRBJ2-1; 9 bases match TRBD2. J lost 6 bases, V lost 4 bases, and 11 bases had no gene match. CDR1 is SGHRS, CDR2 YFSETQ, per germline. This CDR3 has 16 amino acids. Here the CDR3 DNA reads TGCGCCAGCAGCCCCCGCCAGCGGGGGGCGGGCAATGAGCAGTTCTTC. Protein product: CASSPRQRGAGNEQFF.

The chain is built from TRBV29-1 and TRBJ1-2, with TRBD1 identical over 10 bases. Germline CDR1 SQVTM, CDR2 ANQGSEA. V was clipped by 1 base and J by 3 bases; unmatched bases: 11. The CDR3 totals 17 residues. This chain's CDR3 is CSVEADSGTGAYYGYTF. CDR3 in DNA: TGCAGCGTTGAAGCCGATTCCGGGACAGGGGCCTACTATGGCTACACCTTC.

V and J are TRBV10-1 and TRBJ1-2; the match to TRBD1 covers 9 bases. CDR1 WNHNN and CDR2 SYGVQD come from the germline V gene (reference sequence). The V gene end was trimmed by 6 bases and the J gene end by 4 bases; junction bases not matched to a gene: 15. The CDR3 length is 17 residues. CDR3 in DNA: TGCGCCAGCAGAGCTAGTCCCGGGACAGGGTTCGGCTATGGCTACACCTTC. It encodes CASRASPGTGFGYGYTF.

V usage is TRBV5-1 and J usage is TRBJ2-5, with D unresolved. Germline CDR1 SGHRS, CDR2 YFSETQ. V lost 3 bases to trimming and J lost 0 bases, with 3 bases between them. The CDR3 runs 12 residues. CDR3 protein: CASSSNQETQYF. DNA for the CDR3: TGCGCCAGCAGCTCTAACCAAGAGACCCAGTACTTC. Full variable domain (rest looked up from reference TRBV5-1 and TRBJ2-5): KAGVTQTPRYLIKTRGQQVTLSCSPISGHRSVSWYQQTPGQGLQFLFEYFSETQRNKGNFPGRFSGRQFSNSRSEMNVSTLELGDSALYLCASSSNQETQYFGPGTRLLVL.

The rearrangement joins TRBV7-9 to TRBJ1-2; D is unclear. Germline V gene sequence: CDR1 SEHNR, CDR2 FQNEAQ (reference sequence). V was trimmed by 0 bases and J by 4 bases, leaving 15 bases between them. The CDR3 covers 16 residues. This CDR3 reads CASSLAFGRNSYGYTF. For the CDR3, the DNA is TGTGCCAGCAGCTTAGCCTTTGGCAGAAATTCCTATGGCTACACCTTC. Filled out from reference TRBV7-9 and TRBJ1-2, the complete variable domain reads DTGVSQNPRHKITKRGQNVTFRCDPISEHNRLYWYRQTLGQGPEFLTYFQNEAQLEKSRLLSDRFSAERPKGSFSTLEIQRTEQGDSAMYLCASSLAFGRNSYGYTFGSGTRLTVV.